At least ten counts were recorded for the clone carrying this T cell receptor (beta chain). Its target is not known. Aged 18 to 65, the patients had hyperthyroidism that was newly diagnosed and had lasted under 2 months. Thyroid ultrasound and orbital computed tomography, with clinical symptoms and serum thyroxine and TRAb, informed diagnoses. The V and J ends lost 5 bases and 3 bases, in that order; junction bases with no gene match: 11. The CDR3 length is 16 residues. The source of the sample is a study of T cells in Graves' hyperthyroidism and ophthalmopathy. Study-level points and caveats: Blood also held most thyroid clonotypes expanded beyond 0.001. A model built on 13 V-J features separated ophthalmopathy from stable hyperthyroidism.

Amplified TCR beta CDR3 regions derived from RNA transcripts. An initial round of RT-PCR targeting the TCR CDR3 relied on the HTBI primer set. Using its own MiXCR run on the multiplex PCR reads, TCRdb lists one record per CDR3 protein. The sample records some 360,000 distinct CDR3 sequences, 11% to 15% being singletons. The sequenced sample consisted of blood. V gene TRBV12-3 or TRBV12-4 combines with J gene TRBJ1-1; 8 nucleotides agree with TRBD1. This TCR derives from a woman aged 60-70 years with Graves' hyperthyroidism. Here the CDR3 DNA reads TGTGCCAGCAGTGCCGCATATCAGGGGGCTTACACTGAAGCTTTCTTT. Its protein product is CASSAAYQGAYTEAFF.